This T cell receptor beta chain is from a study of blood T cell repertoires in COVID-19. Whole-study context: Donors in the United States, Italy and Spain gave samples during acute or convalescent COVID-19. T cells, B-cell-depleted T cells, or PBMCs provided the cDNA or gDNA that served as material.

Germline CDR1 MDHEN, CDR2 SYDVKM. The CDR3 is 16 amino acids. Trimming pared 2 bases from V and 4 bases from J, leaving 14 bases between. Original analysis: Researchers report that nucleated cell counts were estimated from reference gene primer amplification. Assay: immunoSEQ multiplex PCR; the TCRdb copy retains only in-frame clones and omits some. V, J and clone size reflect that table, while D and trimming were determined from the DNA. The sample comprises approximately 100,000 clones, approximately 84% of which are singletons, and under 30% rests with the top ten. V usage is TRBV28 and J usage is TRBJ2-2; a possible D gene is TRBD1 (6 bases). Sequences were obtained from peripheral blood. This clonotype was obtained from a man aged 55 to 69 with acute or convalescent COVID-19. For the CDR3, the DNA is TGTGCCAGCAGTTTAAATCCCAGGGGTACCACCGGGGAGCTGTTTTTT. Amino acid sequence: CASSLNPRGTTGELFF.